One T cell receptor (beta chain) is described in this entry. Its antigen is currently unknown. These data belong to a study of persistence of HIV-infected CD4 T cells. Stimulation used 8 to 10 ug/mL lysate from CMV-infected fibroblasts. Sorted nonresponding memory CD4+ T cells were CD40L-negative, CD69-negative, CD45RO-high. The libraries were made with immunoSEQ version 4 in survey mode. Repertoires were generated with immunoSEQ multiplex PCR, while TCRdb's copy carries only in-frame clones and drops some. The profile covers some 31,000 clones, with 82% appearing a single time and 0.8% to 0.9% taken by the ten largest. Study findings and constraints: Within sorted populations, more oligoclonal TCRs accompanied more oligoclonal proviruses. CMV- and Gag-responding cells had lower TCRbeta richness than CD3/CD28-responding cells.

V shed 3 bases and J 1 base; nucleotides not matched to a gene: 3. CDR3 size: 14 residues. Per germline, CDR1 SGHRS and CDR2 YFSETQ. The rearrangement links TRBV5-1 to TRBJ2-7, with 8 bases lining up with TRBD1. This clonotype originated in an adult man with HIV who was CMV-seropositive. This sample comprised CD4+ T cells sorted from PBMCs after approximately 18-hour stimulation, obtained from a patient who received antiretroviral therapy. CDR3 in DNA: TGCGCCAGCAGCTCTCGGACAGGGTCCTACGAGCAGTACTTC. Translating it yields CASSSRTGSYEQYF.